The rows below give T cell receptor beta chains drawn from one sample of a study of shared clonotypes between healthy human individuals. Sequenced by immunoSEQ multiplex PCR; TCRdb stores in-frame clones only, minus some. Here the sample spans more than 850,000 clones, about 80% being singletons. The sequenced material came from memory CD4+ T cells from PBMCs. The receptors derive from a man between 18 and 29 years old in good health. Some clones in this sample may be carry-over from other donors' samples. CDR3s include the opening cysteine and the closing phenylalanine or tryptophan. A D gene is named only where the DNA matches it firmly. Not every row has a clone size; where given, it reads once, few, many or a size class.

once	11	NA	TRBV6-5	TRBJ2-5	CASQRGETQYF	TGTGCCAGCCAAAGGGGGGAGACCCAGTACTTC
few	15	NA	TRBV27	TRBJ2-3	CASSAGTVSTDTQYF	TGTGCCAGCAGCGCCGGGACTGTTAGCACAGATACGCAGTATTTT
NA	14	NA	TRBV9	TRBJ1-1	CASSVEGINTEAFF	TGTGCCAGCAGCGTAGAAGGGATTAACACTGAAGCTTTCTTT
NA	16	TRBD2	TRBV5-1	TRBJ2-5	CASSLDGSGRAETQYF	TGCGCCAGCAGCTTGGATGGTAGCGGGAGGGCCGAGACCCAGTACTTC
few	14	TRBD1	TRBV7-2	TRBJ1-5	CASSLGGQGISLHF	TGTGCCAGCAGCTTAGGGGGACAGGGGATAAGTTTGCATTTT
NA	13	NA	TRBV25-1	TRBJ1-2	CASSDPGNYGYTF	TGTGCCAGCAGTGATCCGGGGAACTATGGCTACACCTTC
NA	14	NA	TRBV6-1	TRBJ1-2	CASSEALRVTGYTF	TGTGCCAGCAGTGAAGCGCTCAGGGTAACCGGCTACACCTTC
NA	17	NA	TRBV28	TRBJ1-1	CASSLSGRGGWGTEAFF	TGTGCCAGCAGTTTATCAGGTAGAGGGGGATGGGGCACTGAAGCTTTCTTT
NA	16	TRBD1	TRBV25-1	TRBJ2-5	CASTKRNRGSGETQYF	TGTGCCAGCACAAAACGAAACAGGGGTTCAGGAGAGACCCAGTACTTC
NA	14	NA	TRBV12-5	TRBJ1-2	CASGPLQSNYGYTF	TGTGCTAGTGGCCCACTTCAGTCTAACTATGGCTACACCTTC
NA	17	NA	TRBV21-1	TRBJ2-7	CASSNTNIDRRTYEQYF	TGTGCCAGCAGTAATACTAATATTGACAGGCGCACCTACGAGCAGTACTTC
NA	14	NA	TRBV13	TRBJ2-7	CASSSRKQTSEQYF	TGTGCCAGCAGCTCCCGGAAACAAACTAGCGAGCAGTACTTC
few	12	NA	TRBV28	TRBJ1-5	CASSSAIRPQHF	TGTGCCAGCAGTTCGGCCATACGGCCCCAGCATTTT
NA	18	TRBD2	TRBV30	TRBJ2-1	CAWKGTSGAKSSYNEQFF	TGTGCCTGGAAAGGGACTAGCGGAGCGAAAAGCTCCTACAATGAGCAGTTCTTC
NA	14	NA	TRBV19	TRBJ2-7	CASSFRDGIYAQYF	TGTGCCAGTAGTTTCCGGGACGGGATCTACGCGCAGTACTTC
NA	14	TRBD2	TRBV5-1	TRBJ2-1	CASAASGSYNEQFF	TGCGCCAGCGCCGCTAGCGGGAGCTACAATGAGCAGTTCTTC
NA	15	TRBD1	TRBV30	TRBJ1-2	CAWSRDRDGDYGYTF	TGTGCCTGGAGCCGGGACAGGGATGGGGACTATGGCTACACCTTC
NA	13	NA	TRBV11-2	TRBJ2-2	CASRDGVTGELFF	TGTGCCAGCAGGGACGGGGTAACCGGGGAGCTGTTTTTT
many	14	TRBD1	TRBV28	TRBJ2-1	CASIRGQGGHEQFF	TGTGCCAGCATCAGAGGACAGGGGGGCCATGAGCAGTTCTTC